This T cell receptor (beta chain) appears in the sequencing data of a study of T cell changes during pregnancy in multiple sclerosis. The germline CDR1 and CDR2 sequences are MNHEY and SVGAGI. V gave up 6 bases and J gave up 10 bases; unmatched junction bases: 7. The CDR3 is made up of 13 amino acids. The protocol was immunoSEQ multiplex PCR, while the TCRdb copy is restricted to in-frame clones and leaves out a portion. This sample carries over 55,000 clones, 85% to 95% of them seen once, and the ten largest clones take 1.8%. The sequence came from a female donor with multiple sclerosis, enrolled in a pregnancy study. This chain uses TRBV6-5 with TRBJ2-1; 9 bases match TRBD1. Sequenced material: peripheral blood, taken after pregnancy. The CDR3 DNA follows: TGTGCCAGCAGCAGGACAGGGGAGGGGGAGCAGTTCTTC. As protein: CASSRTGEGEQFF.